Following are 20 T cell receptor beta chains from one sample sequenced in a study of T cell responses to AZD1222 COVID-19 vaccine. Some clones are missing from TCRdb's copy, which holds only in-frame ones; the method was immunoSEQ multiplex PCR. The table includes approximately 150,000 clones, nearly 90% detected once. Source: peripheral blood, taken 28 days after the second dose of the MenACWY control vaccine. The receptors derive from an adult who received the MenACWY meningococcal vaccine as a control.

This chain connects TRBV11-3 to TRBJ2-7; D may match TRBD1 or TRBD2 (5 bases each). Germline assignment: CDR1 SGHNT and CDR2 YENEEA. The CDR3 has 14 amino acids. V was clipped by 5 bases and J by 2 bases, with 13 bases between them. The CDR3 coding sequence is TGTGCCAGCAGCCTCGGGACGGTAGCCTACGAGCAGTACTTC. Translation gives CASSLGTVAYEQYF.

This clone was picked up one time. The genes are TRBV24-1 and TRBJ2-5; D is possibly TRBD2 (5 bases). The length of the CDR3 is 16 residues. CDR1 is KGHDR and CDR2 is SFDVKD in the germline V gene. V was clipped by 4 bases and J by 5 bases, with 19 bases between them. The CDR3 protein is CATSDQKRPGSETQYF. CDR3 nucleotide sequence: TGTGCCACCAGTGACCAAAAGCGTCCGGGATCCGAGACCCAGTACTTC.

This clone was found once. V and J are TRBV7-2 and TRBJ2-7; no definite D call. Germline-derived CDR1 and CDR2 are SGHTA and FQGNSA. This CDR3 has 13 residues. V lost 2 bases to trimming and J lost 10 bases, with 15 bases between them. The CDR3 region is CASSLFGVAEQYF. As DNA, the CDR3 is TGTGCCAGCAGCTTATTTGGTGTAGCTGAACAGTACTTC.

The CDR3 nucleotides are TGTGCCAGCAGCCTCAGACTCGCTTGGGATGAGCAGTTCTTC. Amino acid sequence: CASSLRLAWDEQFF. This chain links TRBV4-2 with TRBJ2-1; no clear D. V dropped 4 bases and J dropped 8 bases, with 15 bases sitting between them. Germline CDR1 is LGHNA and CDR2 is YNFKEQ. CDR3 size: 14 residues.

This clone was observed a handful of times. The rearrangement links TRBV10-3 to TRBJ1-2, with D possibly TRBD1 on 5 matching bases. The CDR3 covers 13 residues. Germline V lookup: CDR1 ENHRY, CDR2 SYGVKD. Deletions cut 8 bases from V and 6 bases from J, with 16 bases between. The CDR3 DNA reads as TGTGCCATCGGGGGAACGCCCGAGAATGGCTACACCTTC. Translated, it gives CAIGGTPENGYTF.

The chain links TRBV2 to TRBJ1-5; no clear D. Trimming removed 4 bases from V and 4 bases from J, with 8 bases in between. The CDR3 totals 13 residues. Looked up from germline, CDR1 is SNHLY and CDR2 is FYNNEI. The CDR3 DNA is TGTGCCAGCAGTGGGGGTGCGAATCAGCCCCAGCATTTT. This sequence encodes CASSGGANQPQHF.

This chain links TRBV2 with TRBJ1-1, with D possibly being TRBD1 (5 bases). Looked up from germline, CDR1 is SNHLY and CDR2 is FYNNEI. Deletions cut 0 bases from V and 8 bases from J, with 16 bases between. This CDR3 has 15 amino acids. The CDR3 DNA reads TGTGCCAGCAGTGAAGCCGGGATCGGGACTGAAGAAGCTTTCTTT. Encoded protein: CASSEAGIGTEEAFF.

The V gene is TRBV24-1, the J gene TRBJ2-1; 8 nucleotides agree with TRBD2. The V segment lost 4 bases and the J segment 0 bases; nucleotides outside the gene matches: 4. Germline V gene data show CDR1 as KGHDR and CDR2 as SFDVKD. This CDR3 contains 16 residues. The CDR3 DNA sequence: TGTGCCACCAGTGACGCCAGCGGGAGCTCCTACAATGAGCAGTTCTTC. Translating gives CATSDASGSSYNEQFF.

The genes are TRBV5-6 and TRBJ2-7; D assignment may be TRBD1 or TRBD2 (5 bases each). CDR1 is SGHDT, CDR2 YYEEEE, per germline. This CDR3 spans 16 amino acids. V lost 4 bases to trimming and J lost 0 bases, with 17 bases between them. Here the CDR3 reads CASSDSGTANSYEQYF. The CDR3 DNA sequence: TGTGCCAGCAGCGATTCCGGGACGGCTAACTCCTACGAGCAGTACTTC.

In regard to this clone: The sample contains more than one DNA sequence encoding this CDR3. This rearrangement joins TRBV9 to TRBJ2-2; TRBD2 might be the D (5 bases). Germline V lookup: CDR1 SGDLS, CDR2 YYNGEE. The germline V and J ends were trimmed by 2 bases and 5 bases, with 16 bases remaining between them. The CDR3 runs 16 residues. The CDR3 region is CASSVGTGKDTGELFF. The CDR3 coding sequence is TGTGCCAGCAGCGTTGGAACGGGAAAGGATACCGGGGAGCTGTTTTTT. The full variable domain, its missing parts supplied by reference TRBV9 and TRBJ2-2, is DSGVTQTPKHLITATGQRVTLRCSPRSGDLSVYWYQQSLDQGLQFLIQYYNGEERAKGNILERFSAQQFPDLHSELNLSSLELGDSALYFCASSVGTGKDTGELFFGEGSRLTVL.

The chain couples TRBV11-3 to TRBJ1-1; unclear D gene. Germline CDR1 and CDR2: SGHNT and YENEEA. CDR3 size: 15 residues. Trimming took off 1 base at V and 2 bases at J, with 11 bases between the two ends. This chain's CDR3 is CASSLVLHGNTEAFF. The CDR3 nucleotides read TGTGCCAGCAGCTTAGTTCTCCACGGAAACACTGAAGCTTTCTTT.

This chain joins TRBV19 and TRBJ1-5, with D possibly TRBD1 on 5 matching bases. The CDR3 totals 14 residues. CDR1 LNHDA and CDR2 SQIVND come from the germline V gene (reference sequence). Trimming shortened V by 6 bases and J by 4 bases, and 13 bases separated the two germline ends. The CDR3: CASRDGTVNQPQHF. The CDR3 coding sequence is TGTGCCAGTAGGGACGGGACGGTAAATCAGCCCCAGCATTTT.

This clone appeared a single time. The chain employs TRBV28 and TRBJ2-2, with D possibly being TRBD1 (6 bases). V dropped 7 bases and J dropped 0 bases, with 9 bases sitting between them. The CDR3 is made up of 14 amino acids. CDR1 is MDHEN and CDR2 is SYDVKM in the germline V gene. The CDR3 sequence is CASTGTTNTGELFF. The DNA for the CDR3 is TGTGCCAGCACCGGGACAACGAACACCGGGGAGCTGTTTTTT.

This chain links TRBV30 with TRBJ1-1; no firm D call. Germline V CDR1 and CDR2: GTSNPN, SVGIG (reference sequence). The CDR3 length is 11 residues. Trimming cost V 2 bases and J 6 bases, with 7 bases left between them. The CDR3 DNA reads TGTGCCTGGAGTCCGGGGTCTGAAGCTTTCTTT. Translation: CAWSPGSEAFF.

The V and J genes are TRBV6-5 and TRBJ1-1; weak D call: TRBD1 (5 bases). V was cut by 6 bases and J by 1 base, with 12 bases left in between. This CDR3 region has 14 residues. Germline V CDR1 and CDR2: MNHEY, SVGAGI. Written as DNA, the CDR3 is TGTGCCAGCAGGCAGGGTCCTTCGAACACTGAAGCTTTCTTT. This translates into CASRQGPSNTEAFF.

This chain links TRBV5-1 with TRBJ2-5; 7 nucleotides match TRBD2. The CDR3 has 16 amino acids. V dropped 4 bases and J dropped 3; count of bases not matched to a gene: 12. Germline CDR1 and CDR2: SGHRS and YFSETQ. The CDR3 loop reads CASSPQQSGVKETQYF. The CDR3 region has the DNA TGCGCCAGCAGCCCCCAACAAAGCGGGGTAAAAGAGACCCAGTACTTC.

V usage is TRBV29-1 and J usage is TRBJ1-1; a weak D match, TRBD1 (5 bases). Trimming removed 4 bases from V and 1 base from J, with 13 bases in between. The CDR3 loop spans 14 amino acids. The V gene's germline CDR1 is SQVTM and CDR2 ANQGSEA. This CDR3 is CSVGPRVSNTEAFF. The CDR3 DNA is TGCAGCGTTGGCCCCAGGGTTTCGAACACTGAAGCTTTCTTT.

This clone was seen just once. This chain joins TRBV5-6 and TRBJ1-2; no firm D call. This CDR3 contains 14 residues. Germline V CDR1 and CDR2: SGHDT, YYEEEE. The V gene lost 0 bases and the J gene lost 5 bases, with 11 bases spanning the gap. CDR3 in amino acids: CASSLEFSGYGYTF. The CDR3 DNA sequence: TGTGCCAGCAGCTTGGAGTTCTCGGGATATGGCTACACCTTC.

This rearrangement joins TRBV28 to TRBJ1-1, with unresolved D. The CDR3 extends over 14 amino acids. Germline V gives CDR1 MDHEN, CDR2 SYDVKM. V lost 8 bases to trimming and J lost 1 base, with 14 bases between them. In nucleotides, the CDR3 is TGTGCCAGCCAGAGACTGGGCCCGAACACTGAAGCTTTCTTT. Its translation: CASQRLGPNTEAFF.

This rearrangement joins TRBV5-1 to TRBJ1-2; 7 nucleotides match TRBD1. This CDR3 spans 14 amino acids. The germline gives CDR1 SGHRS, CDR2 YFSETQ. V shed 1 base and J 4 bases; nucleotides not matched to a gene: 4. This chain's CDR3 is CASSLTGEGYGYTF. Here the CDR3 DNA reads TGCGCCAGCAGCTTGACAGGGGAGGGCTATGGCTACACCTTC.